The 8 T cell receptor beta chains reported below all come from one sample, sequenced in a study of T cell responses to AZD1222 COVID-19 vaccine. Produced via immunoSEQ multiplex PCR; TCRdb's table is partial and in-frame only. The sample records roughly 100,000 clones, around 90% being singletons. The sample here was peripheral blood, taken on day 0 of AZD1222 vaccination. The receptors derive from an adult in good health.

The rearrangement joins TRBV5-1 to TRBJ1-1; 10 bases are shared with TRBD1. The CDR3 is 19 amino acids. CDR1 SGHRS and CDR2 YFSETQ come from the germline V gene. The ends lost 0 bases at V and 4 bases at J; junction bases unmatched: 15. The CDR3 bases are TGCGCCAGCAGCTTGGTCGAGGGACAGGGGTCACTCAGTTTCACTGAAGCTTTCTTT. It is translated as CASSLVEGQGSLSFTEAFF.

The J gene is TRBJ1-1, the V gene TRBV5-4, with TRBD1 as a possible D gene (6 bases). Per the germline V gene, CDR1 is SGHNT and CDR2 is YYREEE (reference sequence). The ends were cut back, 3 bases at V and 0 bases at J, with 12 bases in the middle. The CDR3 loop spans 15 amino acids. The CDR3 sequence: CASSSGGGMNTEAFF. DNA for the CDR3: TGTGCCAGCAGCTCGGGTGGGGGCATGAACACTGAAGCTTTCTTT.

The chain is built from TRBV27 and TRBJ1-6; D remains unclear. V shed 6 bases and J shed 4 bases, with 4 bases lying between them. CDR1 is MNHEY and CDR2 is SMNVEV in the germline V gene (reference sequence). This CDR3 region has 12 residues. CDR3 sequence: CASSLYNSPLHF. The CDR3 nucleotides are TGTGCCAGCAGCCTTTATAATTCACCCCTCCACTTT.

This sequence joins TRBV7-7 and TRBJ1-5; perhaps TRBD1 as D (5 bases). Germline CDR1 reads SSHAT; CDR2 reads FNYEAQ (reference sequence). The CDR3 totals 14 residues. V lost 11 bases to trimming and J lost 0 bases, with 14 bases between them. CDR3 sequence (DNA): TGTGCCGGGGTCGGGACCTCTAGCAATCAGCCCCAGCATTTT. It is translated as CAGVGTSSNQPQHF.

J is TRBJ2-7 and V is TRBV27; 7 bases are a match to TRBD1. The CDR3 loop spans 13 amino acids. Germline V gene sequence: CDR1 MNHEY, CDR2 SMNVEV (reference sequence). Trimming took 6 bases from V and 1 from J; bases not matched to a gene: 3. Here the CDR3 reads CASRGQPSYEQYF. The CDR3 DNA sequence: TGTGCCAGCAGGGGACAGCCTTCCTACGAGCAGTACTTC.

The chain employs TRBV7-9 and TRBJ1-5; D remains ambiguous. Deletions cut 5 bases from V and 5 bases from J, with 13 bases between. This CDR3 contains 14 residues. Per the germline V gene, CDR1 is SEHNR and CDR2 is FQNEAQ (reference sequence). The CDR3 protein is CASSNEWPHQPQHF. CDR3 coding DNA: TGTGCCAGCAGCAATGAATGGCCCCATCAGCCCCAGCATTTT.

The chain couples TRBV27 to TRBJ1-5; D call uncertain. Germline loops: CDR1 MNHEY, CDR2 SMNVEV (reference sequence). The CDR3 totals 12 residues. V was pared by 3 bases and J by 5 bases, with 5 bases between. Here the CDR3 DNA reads TGTGCCAGCAGTTTTCAGGATCAGCCCCAGCATTTT. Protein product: CASSFQDQPQHF.

The CDR3 spells CASSPTGTNEKLFF. In DNA form, the CDR3 reads TGTGCCAGCAGCCCGACAGGGACTAATGAAAAACTGTTTTTT. The genes are TRBV7-8 and TRBJ1-4; 7 bases match TRBD1. This CDR3 comprises 14 residues. With 5 bases clipped from V and 2 bases from J, the junction kept 2 bases outside the gene matches. The germline V gene has CDR1 SGHVS and CDR2 FQNEAQ. The full variable domain, completed using reference TRBV7-8 and TRBJ1-4, is GAGVSQSPRYKVAKRGQDVALRCDPISGHVSLFWYQQALGQGPEFLTYFQNEAQLDKSGLPSDRFFAERPEGSVSTLKIQRTQQEDSAVYLCASSPTGTNEKLFFGSGTQLSVL.